Each of the 27 T cell receptor beta chains below was sequenced from the same sample in a study of response to subunit inactivated influenza vaccine. Each CDR3 protein is one row after TCRdb ran MiXCR on the RT-PCR reads. The data contain 550,000 to 800,000 distinct CDR3 sequences, 14% of them singletons. This sample comprised PBMCs from blood, obtained 14 days before vaccination. The source is a man aged 50-59 years who received an inactivated influenza vaccine.

This clonotype was seen more than once but under ten times. This sequence joins TRBV27 and TRBJ2-1, with a weak D call TRBD1 (5 bases). CDR3 length equals 15 residues. Germline-derived CDR1 and CDR2 are MNHEY and SMNVEV (reference sequence). V was cut by 1 base and J by 7 bases, with 14 bases left in between. The DNA of the CDR3 is TGTGCCAGCAGTTTATGGGCACTAAACAGGAATGAGCAGTTCTTC. This codes for CASSLWALNRNEQFF.

This clonotype was detected a few times. The chain joins TRBV2 to TRBJ2-1; TRBD1 might be the D (6 bases). The CDR3 loop spans 15 amino acids. The germline V gene has CDR1 SNHLY and CDR2 FYNNEI. Trimming cost V 6 bases and J 4 bases, with 16 bases left between them. CDR3 amino acids: CASRTRDTQYNEQFF. CDR3 DNA sequence: TGTGCCAGCAGGACCCGGGACACCCAATACAATGAGCAGTTCTTC.

This clonotype was observed a single time. This may stem from a read error, because a much larger clone lies one nucleotide away. The J gene is TRBJ2-1, the V gene TRBV6-2 or TRBV6-3; D is undetermined. This CDR3 contains 11 residues. Trimming pared 6 bases from V and 8 bases from J, leaving 8 bases between. Germline V CDR1 and CDR2: MNHEY, SVGEGT. Written as DNA, the CDR3 is TGTGCCAGCAGCCGGGTCGATGAGCAGTTCTTC. Translation gives CASSRVDEQFF.

Many counts were recorded for this clonotype. This chain connects TRBV13 to TRBJ2-1, with 8 nucleotides matching TRBD1. CDR3 length: 16 residues. The germline V gene encodes CDR1 PRHDT and CDR2 FYEKMQ (reference sequence). Trimming at V came to 0 bases and at J to 10 bases, leaving 11 bases not matched to a gene. The CDR3 is CASSLGPGTGFKEQFF. DNA of the CDR3: TGTGCCAGCAGCTTAGGCCCCGGGACAGGATTTAAAGAGCAGTTCTTC.

This clonotype was detected a few times. J is TRBJ1-5 and V is TRBV5-6; D may be TRBD1 (5 bases). The CDR3 totals 13 residues. V dropped 5 bases and J dropped 9 bases, with 15 bases sitting between them. Germline CDR1 reads SGHDT; CDR2 reads YYEEEE. In DNA, the CDR3 is TGTGCCAGCAGTATGGACAAGAAGGGGCCCCAGCATTTT. Its protein is CASSMDKKGPQHF.

V gene TRBV6-2 or TRBV6-3 combines with J gene TRBJ2-5; D possibly corresponds to TRBD1 (5 bases). Germline-derived CDR1 and CDR2 are MNHEY and SVGEGT. V was shortened by 0 bases and J by 7 bases, with 12 bases between the two germline ends. CDR3 length equals 14 residues. CDR3 DNA sequence: TGTGCCAGCAGTTACTCGATCAGGGAAGGGACCCAGTACTTC. Protein product: CASSYSIREGTQYF.

The genes are TRBV10-3 and TRBJ2-3; 7 nucleotides match TRBD2. Per the germline V gene, CDR1 is ENHRY and CDR2 is SYGVKD. The CDR3 extends over 15 amino acids. Trimming removed 6 bases from V and 2 bases from J; junction bases left unmatched: 8. The DNA of the CDR3 is TGTGCCATCAGCGGACGGCGGGAGAACACAGATACGCAGTATTTT. It is translated as CAISGRRENTDTQYF.

This clonotype occurred a few times. The chain joins TRBV12-3 or TRBV12-4 to TRBJ1-5; D not certain. V lost 4 bases, J lost 7 bases, and 8 bases lay in between. The CDR3 is made up of 12 amino acids. The CDR3 sequence: CASSSYGQPQHF. The CDR3 nucleotides read TGTGCCAGCAGTTCCTATGGGCAGCCCCAGCATTTT.

This clonotype was counted between two and nine times. The V gene is TRBV10-3, the J gene TRBJ2-1, with 11 positions matching TRBD1. J was trimmed by 4 bases and V by 4 bases; bases with no gene match: 6. The CDR3 spans 16 residues. The V gene's germline CDR1 is ENHRY and CDR2 SYGVKD. Here the CDR3 DNA reads TGTGCCATCAGTGGCACGCGGGACAGGGGGTACAATGAGCAGTTCTTC. Amino acids: CAISGTRDRGYNEQFF.

This clonotype occurred many times. The rearrangement links TRBV4-3 to TRBJ2-7, with D unresolved. Trimming took 0 bases from V and 0 from J, leaving 12 bases between them. Germline V gives CDR1 LGHNA, CDR2 YSLEER. This CDR3 has 16 amino acids. CDR3 coding DNA: TGCGCCAGCAGCCAAGATATGCGTTCGAGCTCCTACGAGCAGTACTTC. Its translation: CASSQDMRSSSYEQYF.

This rearrangement joins TRBV4-2 to TRBJ2-1; 7 nucleotides align to TRBD1. J gave up 5 bases and V 0 bases, and 7 bases lay outside the gene matches. CDR1 and CDR2 (germline): LGHNA, YNFKEQ. This CDR3 spans 16 amino acids. DNA of the CDR3: TGTGCCAGCAGCCAAGACAGGGGACAGCGACACAATGAGCAGTTCTTC. It translates to CASSQDRGQRHNEQFF.

The chain recombines TRBV7-9 with TRBJ1-1; TRBD1 is a possible D gene (5 bases). This CDR3 has 13 residues. CDR1 and CDR2 from the germline V gene are SEHNR and FQNEAQ (reference sequence). V was shortened by 6 bases and J by 2 bases, with 10 bases between the two germline ends. The CDR3 spells CASRAGPNTEAFF. CDR3 nucleotides: TGTGCCAGCAGGGCAGGGCCAAACACTGAAGCTTTCTTT.

This clonotype was seen a few times. The chain joins TRBV4-2 to TRBJ2-7, with D possibly TRBD1 on 5 matching bases. V gave up 1 base and J gave up 5 bases, with 9 bases separating them. CDR1 and CDR2 (germline): LGHNA, YNFKEQ. The CDR3 is 13 amino acids. The CDR3 DNA reads TGTGCCAGCAGCCAAGGCGCGGACAACGAGCAGTACTTC. Translating it yields CASSQGADNEQYF.

J is TRBJ1-2 and V is TRBV12-3 or TRBV12-4; 9 positions match TRBD1. This CDR3 region has 15 residues. V gave up 5 bases and J gave up 7 bases; unmatched junction bases: 11. In DNA form, the CDR3 reads TGTGCCAGCAGTCCCCAGGGACAGGGAAAGTTTGGCTACACCTTC. This encodes CASSPQGQGKFGYTF.

This clonotype was found a few times. V gene TRBV5-5 combines with J gene TRBJ2-1; 11 bases line up with TRBD2. The CDR3 runs 18 residues. J was trimmed by 4 bases and V by 4 bases; bases with no gene match: 13. The germline V gene has CDR1 SGHKS and CDR2 YYEKEE (reference sequence). CDR3 nucleotide sequence: TGTGCCAGCAGCGTAGCGCCACCGGGACTAGCGGAATACAATGAGCAGTTCTTC. It translates to CASSVAPPGLAEYNEQFF.

This clonotype was found a few times. V gene TRBV10-3 combines with J gene TRBJ2-5; 15 nucleotides match TRBD2. Losses at the gene ends were 7 bases for V and 4 bases for J; bases not matched to a gene: 4. This CDR3 has 15 amino acids. CDR1 is ENHRY, CDR2 SYGVKD, per germline. The CDR3 loop is CAITPGLAGGETQYF. CDR3 bases: TGTGCCATCACCCCGGGACTAGCGGGAGGAGAGACCCAGTACTTC.

In this sample, this clonotype turned up a few times. V usage is TRBV12-3 or TRBV12-4 and J usage is TRBJ1-1, with 10 bases lining up with TRBD1. The CDR3 contains 14 residues. Trimming at V came to 4 bases and at J to 10 bases, leaving 9 bases not matched to a gene. Here the CDR3 DNA reads TGTGCCAGCAGTTCAACGCGACAGGGGGCCGGAGCTTTCTTT. Protein product: CASSSTRQGAGAFF.

This clonotype was seen only a few times. The chain recombines TRBV6-1 with TRBJ1-4, with D possibly TRBD1 on 6 matching bases. The V end lost 4 bases, the J end lost 8 bases, and 11 bases lay between the germline ends. Per the germline V gene, CDR1 is MNHNS and CDR2 is SASEGT. The CDR3 runs 13 residues. CDR3 DNA sequence: TGTGCCAGCAGTGCACAGGGCTCCGAAAAACTGTTTTTT. This translates into CASSAQGSEKLFF.

The rearrangement joins TRBV3-1 to TRBJ2-1; the match to TRBD2 covers 8 bases. Germline loops: CDR1 LGHDT, CDR2 YNNKEL (reference sequence). CDR3 length: 16 residues. The V and J ends lost 2 bases and 3 bases, in that order; junction bases with no gene match: 6. DNA for the CDR3: TGTGCCAGCAGCCAAACTAGCGGAGCTCACTACAATGAGCAGTTCTTC. Its protein is CASSQTSGAHYNEQFF.

This clonotype showed up just a few times. The chain combines TRBV6-1 with TRBJ2-6; D gene unclear. This CDR3 has 15 residues. Trimming took off 6 bases at V and 4 bases at J, with 13 bases between the two ends. Germline values: CDR1 MNHNS, CDR2 SASEGT. The CDR3 loop is CASSPLESGANVLTF. CDR3 sequence (DNA): TGTGCCAGCAGCCCTCTCGAATCCGGGGCCAACGTCCTGACTTTC.

V is TRBV18 and J is TRBJ2-7; TRBD1 aligns across 8 bases. CDR3 size: 15 residues. Germline V gene data show CDR1 as KGHSH and CDR2 as LQKENI. The V segment lost 6 bases and the J segment 2 bases; nucleotides outside the gene matches: 9. The CDR3 DNA reads TGTGCCAGCTCTCCAAGACAGGGGCTAACCTACGAGCAGTACTTC. Its translation is CASSPRQGLTYEQYF.

The genes are TRBV10-3 and TRBJ2-7, with D possibly called TRBD1 or TRBD2 (5 bases each). CDR1 is ENHRY and CDR2 is SYGVKD in the germline V gene. The CDR3 is 14 residues long. V dropped 6 bases and J dropped 3 bases, with 15 bases sitting between them. The CDR3 loop is CAISEPGRSYEQYF. CDR3 DNA sequence: TGTGCCATCAGCGAACCGGGACGGAGCTACGAGCAGTACTTC.

This clonotype was detected only a few times. V and J are TRBV6-1 and TRBJ1-2, with 9 bases that match TRBD1. Per germline, CDR1 MNHNS and CDR2 SASEGT. This CDR3 spans 16 amino acids. With 0 bases clipped from V and 2 bases from J, the junction kept 4 bases outside the gene matches. In DNA form, the CDR3 reads TGTGCCAGCAGTGAAGCGGACAGGGGACGGAACTATGGCTACACCTTC. Translating it yields CASSEADRGRNYGYTF.

V is TRBV7-2 and J is TRBJ2-4; 7 bases are a match to TRBD1. V was clipped by 3 bases and J by 3 bases; unmatched bases: 2. The germline CDR1 and CDR2 sequences are SGHTA and FQGNSA. The CDR3 is 14 amino acids. The DNA for the CDR3 is TGTGCCAGCAGCTTTACAGGGGTCAAAAACATTCAGTACTTC. Its protein product is CASSFTGVKNIQYF.

This clonotype was seen a handful of times. The rearrangement links TRBV20-1 to TRBJ1-2, with unresolved D. The germline V gene has CDR1 DFQATT and CDR2 SNEGSKA (reference sequence). The CDR3 totals 14 residues. Trimming pared 4 bases from V and 0 bases from J, leaving 12 bases between. Written as DNA, the CDR3 is TGCAGTGCTACCCAGCGAATAACTAACTATGGCTACACCTTC. It specifies CSATQRITNYGYTF.

The DNA for the CDR3 is TGTGCCAGCAGTCAAAGGACTAGCGGGGGCTACGAGCAGTACTTC. Translating it yields CASSQRTSGGYEQYF. J is TRBJ2-7 and V is TRBV11-2, with 13 bases that match TRBD2. This CDR3 contains 15 residues. The J segment lost 3 bases and the V segment lost 6 bases, leaving 5 bases of the junction unmatched. Germline V gene lookup returns CDR1 SGHAT and CDR2 FQNNGV.

The sample holds a few counts of this clonotype. The rearrangement uses TRBV5-1 and TRBJ2-5; TRBD1 aligns across 10 bases. Germline loops: CDR1 SGHRS, CDR2 YFSETQ. V trimming: 6 bases; J trimming: 5 bases; junction bases outside the gene matches: 10. This CDR3 comprises 15 residues. CDR3 residues: CASNPKTGGVETQYF. DNA of the CDR3: TGCGCCAGCAACCCAAAGACAGGGGGCGTTGAGACCCAGTACTTC.